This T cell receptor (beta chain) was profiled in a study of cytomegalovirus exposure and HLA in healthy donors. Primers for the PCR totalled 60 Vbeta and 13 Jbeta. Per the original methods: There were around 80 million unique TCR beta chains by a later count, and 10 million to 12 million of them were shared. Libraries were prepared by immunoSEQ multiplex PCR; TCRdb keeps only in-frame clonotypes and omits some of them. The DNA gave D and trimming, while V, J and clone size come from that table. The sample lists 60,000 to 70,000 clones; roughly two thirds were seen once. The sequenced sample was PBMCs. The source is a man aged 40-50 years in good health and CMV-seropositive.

CDR3 loop: CASSLMSSYEQYF. Here the CDR3 DNA reads TGTGCCAGCAGTCTCATGAGCTCCTACGAGCAGTACTTC. The V call is TRBV6-6, the J call TRBJ2-7, with D unresolved. The germline V gene has CDR1 MNHNY and CDR2 SVGAGI (reference sequence). The CDR3 runs to 13 residues. The V and J ends lost 5 bases and 0 bases respectively, with 8 bases between them.